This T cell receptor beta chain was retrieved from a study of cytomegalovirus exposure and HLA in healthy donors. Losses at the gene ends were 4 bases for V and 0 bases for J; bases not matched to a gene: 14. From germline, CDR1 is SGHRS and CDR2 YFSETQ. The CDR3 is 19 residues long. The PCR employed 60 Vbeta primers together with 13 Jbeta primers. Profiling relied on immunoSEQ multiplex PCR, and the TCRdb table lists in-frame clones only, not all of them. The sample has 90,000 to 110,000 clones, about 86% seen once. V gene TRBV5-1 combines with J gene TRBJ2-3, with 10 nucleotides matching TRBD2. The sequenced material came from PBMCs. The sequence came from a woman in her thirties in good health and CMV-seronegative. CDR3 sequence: CASSQGWTSGPTSTDTQYF. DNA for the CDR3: TGCGCCAGCAGCCAAGGGTGGACTAGCGGACCTACTAGCACAGATACGCAGTATTTT.